Listed here are 27 T cell receptor beta chains from one sample, sequenced in a study of regulatory T cells in long-lasting Graves disease. With iRepertoire HTBI primers and Arm-PCR of CDR3 regions, TCR beta libraries were built. TCRdb re-called the multiplex PCR reads with MiXCR, one entry per CDR3 protein. Among a few hundred thousand distinct CDR3 sequences listed, roughly 25% were seen once. Time point of the sample: persistent/refractory GD, antithyroid drugs over 5 years with positive TRAb. Generation of the TCR library employed RNA extracted from PBMCs. The source material was peripheral blood mononuclear cells (PBMCs), sampled when the disease was refractory, from a patient treated with antithyroid drugs. The origin of the receptors is a woman aged 40 to 55 with Graves disease.

This clonotype was detected many times. This sequence joins TRBV28 and TRBJ1-4, with D possibly matching TRBD1 (5 bases). There are 11 residues in the CDR3. Per the germline V gene, CDR1 is MDHEN and CDR2 is SYDVKM. Trimming removed 8 bases from V and 11 bases from J, with 12 bases in between. CDR3 protein: CASALRDKLFF. The CDR3 DNA sequence: TGTGCCAGCGCTCTCAGGGATAAACTGTTTTTT.

The chain uses TRBV12-3 or TRBV12-4 and TRBJ2-7, with 13 bases identical to TRBD2. CDR3 length: 16 residues. V shed 6 bases, J shed 7 bases, and the junction held 12 bases outside the gene matches. The CDR3 DNA follows: TGTGCCAGCAGCCGAGGACTAGCGGGAGCCTTGGGGGAGCAGTACTTC. Its protein product is CASSRGLAGALGEQYF.

V gene TRBV11-2 combines with J gene TRBJ2-1; the D is unclear. Between the trimmed V and J ends, which lost 0 bases and 1 base, there was a span of 10 bases. CDR3 length: 16 amino acids. Germline V lookup: CDR1 SGHAT, CDR2 FQNNGV. Here the CDR3 reads CASSLELLLSYNEQFF. CDR3 nucleotides: TGTGCCAGCAGCTTAGAGTTGCTACTTTCCTACAATGAGCAGTTCTTC.

This clonotype was seen many times. This chain connects TRBV2 to TRBJ2-2; D gene unclear. Trimming cost V 5 bases and J 2 bases, with 9 bases left between them. Germline CDR1 is SNHLY and CDR2 is FYNNEI. The CDR3 has 14 residues. In DNA, the CDR3 is TGTGCCAGCAGTTGGGAACACAACACCGGGGAGCTGTTTTTT. This translates into CASSWEHNTGELFF.

There are many counts of this clonotype. V is TRBV10-3 and J is TRBJ1-4; D ambiguous. The germline V gene encodes CDR1 ENHRY and CDR2 SYGVKD. V lost 0 bases to trimming and J lost 7 bases, with 9 bases between them. This CDR3 spans 14 amino acids. The CDR3 DNA sequence: TGTGCCATCAGTGAGTCACCTGCAGGTGAAAAACTGTTTTTT. Translating it yields CAISESPAGEKLFF.

This clonotype appeared many times. The chain links TRBV5-1 to TRBJ1-2; D unclear. Germline values: CDR1 SGHRS, CDR2 YFSETQ. Trimming stripped 4 bases from V and 3 bases from J, with 10 bases between. This CDR3 has 13 residues. The CDR3 reads CASSTGSDYGYTF. DNA for the CDR3: TGCGCCAGCAGCACCGGGAGTGACTATGGCTACACCTTC.

This clonotype was observed many times. The V and J genes are TRBV27 and TRBJ2-5; perhaps TRBD2 as D (5 bases). Looked up from germline, CDR1 is MNHEY and CDR2 is SMNVEV (reference sequence). This CDR3 region has 15 residues. Trimming took off 1 base at V and 2 bases at J, with 11 bases between the two ends. The CDR3 DNA is TGTGCCAGCAGTTTATTGTGGAGCGGACAAGAGACCCAGTACTTC. Translated, it gives CASSLLWSGQETQYF.

This sequence joins TRBV28 and TRBJ2-1; D gene ambiguous. The CDR3 consists of 16 residues. The V and J ends lost 1 base and 2 bases respectively, with 12 bases between them. Germline assignment: CDR1 MDHEN and CDR2 SYDVKM. The CDR3 spells CASSLYSVGPYNEQFF. As DNA, the CDR3 is TGTGCCAGCAGTTTATATAGTGTTGGCCCCTACAATGAGCAGTTCTTC.

There are a few counts of this clonotype. V and J are TRBV19 and TRBJ1-1; no clear D. The germline gives CDR1 LNHDA, CDR2 SQIVND (reference sequence). V shed 6 bases and J shed 6 bases, with 23 bases lying between them. This CDR3 is 16 amino acids long. CDR3 DNA sequence: TGTGCCAGTAGCCCTGGGTACAGACTACAATATGCTGAAGCTTTCTTT. Its protein product is CASSPGYRLQYAEAFF.

The table lists this clonotype with a few counts. The V gene is TRBV19, the J gene TRBJ2-6; 9 bases are a match to TRBD2. The CDR3 extends over 17 amino acids. V lost 7 bases to trimming and J lost 0 bases; unmatched junction nucleotides: 7. Germline CDR1 LNHDA, CDR2 SQIVND (reference sequence). The CDR3 bases are TGTGCCAGTATTGGAGCGGGGGGCAGCTCTGGGGCCAACGTCCTGACTTTC. Translated, it gives CASIGAGGSSGANVLTF.

Comments on this clonotype: A much larger clone is a single base away; this may be a read error. The V call is TRBV28, the J call TRBJ1-2; D is possibly TRBD1 (5 bases). Trimming stripped 8 bases from V and 6 bases from J, with 19 bases between. The CDR3 runs to 14 residues. The germline CDR1 and CDR2 sequences are MDHEN and SYDVKM. CDR3 DNA sequence: TGTGCCAGCTTCCGTCCGGGGGTACCAAATGGCTACACCTTC. It translates to CASFRPGVPNGYTF.

CDR3 loop: CATSDRDRGYTGELFF. The CDR3 DNA reads TGTGCCACCAGTGATCGGGACAGGGGGTACACCGGGGAGCTGTTTTTT. The chain combines TRBV24-1 with TRBJ2-2; 11 bases map to TRBD1. Losses at the gene ends were 3 bases for V and 3 bases for J; bases not matched to a gene: 2. The CDR3 covers 16 residues. The germline V gene encodes CDR1 KGHDR and CDR2 SFDVKD.

This clonotype was observed a few times. The chain couples TRBV11-2 to TRBJ2-3, with D hard to call. Germline V lookup: CDR1 SGHAT, CDR2 FQNNGV. The CDR3 is 15 residues long. Deletions cut 3 bases from V and 2 bases from J, with 12 bases between. The CDR3 nucleotides read TGTGCCAGCAGCTTCGGCAGTACGATCACAGATACGCAGTATTTT. Protein product: CASSFGSTITDTQYF.

There are a few counts of this clonotype. Its ends do not fully match the called genes, so a read error is possible. The chain couples TRBV28 to TRBJ2-7; 9 nucleotides match TRBD2. The CDR3 has 14 amino acids. The germline V gene has CDR1 MDHEN and CDR2 SYDVKM. CDR3 sequence: CASSRPTSGYERYF. The DNA of the CDR3 is TGTGCCAGCAGTCGCCCGACTAGCGGTTACGAGCGGTACTTC.

This clonotype occurred many times. The chain uses TRBV28 and TRBJ1-1, with D unclear. Germline-derived CDR1 and CDR2 are MDHEN and SYDVKM. The length of the CDR3 is 16 residues. The V and J ends lost 6 bases and 3 bases respectively, with 20 bases between them. CDR3 in amino acids: CASRGPLPIVDTEAFF. For the CDR3, the DNA is TGTGCCAGCAGAGGACCCCTACCTATCGTGGACACTGAAGCTTTCTTT.

This clonotype appeared a few times. The chain carries TRBV11-2 and TRBJ2-2; D perhaps matches TRBD1 (6 bases). Deletions cut 7 bases from V and 1 base from J, with 13 bases between. The germline CDR1 and CDR2 sequences are SGHAT and FQNNGV. The CDR3 has 15 residues. The CDR3 nucleotides are TGTGCCAGCACACGACAGGCGGGGAACACCGGGGAGCTGTTTTTT. Protein product: CASTRQAGNTGELFF.

This clonotype was found many times. The J gene is TRBJ2-5, the V gene TRBV28, with D unclear. The CDR3 spans 11 residues. V was pared by 8 bases and J by 4 bases, with 8 bases between. Germline CDR1 and CDR2: MDHEN and SYDVKM. The CDR3: CASGHGETQYF. In DNA form, the CDR3 reads TGTGCCAGCGGGCACGGAGAGACCCAGTACTTC. The entire variable domain, with the rest obtained from reference TRBV28 and TRBJ2-5, is as follows: DVKVTQSSRYLVKRTGEKVFLECVQDMDHENMFWYRQDPGLGLRLIYFSYDVKMKEKGDIPEGYSVSREKKERFSLILESASTNQTSMYLCASGHGETQYFGPGTRLLVL.

The chain has TRBV12-3 or TRBV12-4 and TRBJ2-5; 11 bases align to TRBD2. This CDR3 comprises 16 residues. The junction had 6 bases not matched to a gene; V was cut back by 2 bases and J by 4 bases. The CDR3 DNA sequence: TGTGCCAGCAGTTTACCCCGACTAGCGGGACGAGAGACCCAGTACTTC. Translated: CASSLPRLAGRETQYF.

This clonotype appeared a few times. The rearrangement links TRBV29-1 to TRBJ2-3; D is unclear. Germline assignment: CDR1 SQVTM and CDR2 ANQGSEA. The CDR3 loop spans 12 amino acids. The ends were cut back, 0 bases at V and 4 bases at J, with 5 bases in the middle. CDR3 bases: TGCAGCGTTGAAGATCTAGCAGATACGCAGTATTTT. The encoded protein is CSVEDLADTQYF.

The chain links TRBV4-1 to TRBJ2-2; D might be TRBD1 or TRBD2, each matching 5 bases. Trimming removed 6 bases at V and 7 bases at J, with 12 bases between. This CDR3 has 13 amino acids. CDR1 MGHRA and CDR2 YSYEKL come from the germline V gene. This CDR3 reads CASRQGVGGELFF. Here the CDR3 DNA reads TGCGCCAGCAGGCAGGGAGTTGGCGGGGAGCTGTTTTTT.

V usage is TRBV11-3 and J usage is TRBJ2-2; tentatively, D is TRBD2 (6 bases). The CDR3 runs to 15 residues. Germline V gene data show CDR1 as SGHNT and CDR2 as YENEEA. V lost 6 bases and J lost 6, with 17 bases in between. CDR3 protein: CASSSLGPGAGELFF. The CDR3 bases are TGTGCCAGCAGTTCCCTAGGTCCGGGGGCCGGGGAGCTGTTTTTT.

The chain is built from TRBV5-1 and TRBJ2-1, with TRBD1 matching 8 bases. The CDR3 runs 15 residues. Per the germline V gene, CDR1 is SGHRS and CDR2 is YFSETQ. V was pared by 3 bases and J by 6 bases, with 8 bases of the junction left unmatched. CDR3 sequence: CASSSLGQGGNEQFF. Here the CDR3 DNA reads TGCGCCAGCAGCTCCTTAGGACAGGGTGGCAATGAGCAGTTCTTC.

This chain links TRBV25-1 with TRBJ2-1; D remains ambiguous. The germline V gene has CDR1 MGHDK and CDR2 SYGVNS. Trimming left V 8 bases short and J 1 base short, with 12 bases between. The CDR3 consists of 14 residues. CDR3 nucleotides: TGTGCCAGCCAAGCGTTTGGGTCCTACAATGAGCAGTTCTTC. It encodes CASQAFGSYNEQFF.

The rearrangement uses TRBV6-2 or TRBV6-3 and TRBJ2-5, with TRBD2 as a possible D gene (5 bases). Deletions cut 0 bases from V and 2 bases from J, with 7 bases between. Germline V gene sequence: CDR1 MNHEY, CDR2 SVGEGT. The CDR3 has 14 amino acids. CDR3 sequence (DNA): TGTGCCAGCAGTTACTCACGGACTCAAGAGACCCAGTACTTC. Translated, it gives CASSYSRTQETQYF.

This clonotype was counted a few times. The chain has TRBV28 and TRBJ2-7; 10 bases map to TRBD1. V dropped 6 bases and J dropped 6; count of bases not matched to a gene: 8. The CDR3 has 14 residues. CDR1 MDHEN and CDR2 SYDVKM come from the germline V gene. The DNA of the CDR3 is TGTGCCAGCAGCGAGCAGACAGGGGGCGGCGAGCAGTACTTC. Amino acid sequence: CASSEQTGGGEQYF.

This clonotype was seen only a few times. The V gene is TRBV5-6, the J gene TRBJ2-4; unclear D gene. V lost 1 base to trimming and J lost 11 bases, with 16 bases between them. Germline V gives CDR1 SGHDT, CDR2 YYEEEE. CDR3 length: 14 residues. The CDR3 bases are TGTGCCAGCAGCTTGCGGTCCTCCAAAAGGGTTCAGTACTTC. Protein sequence: CASSLRSSKRVQYF.

The sample holds a few counts of this clonotype. The chain recombines TRBV13 with TRBJ2-5; D remains unclear. The CDR3 runs 13 residues. Trimming stripped 0 bases from V and 5 bases from J, with 7 bases between. Per the germline V gene, CDR1 is PRHDT and CDR2 is FYEKMQ (reference sequence). The CDR3 sequence: CASSLGLLETQYF. CDR3 nucleotide sequence: TGTGCCAGCAGCTTAGGGCTACTGGAGACCCAGTACTTC. The full variable domain, completed using reference TRBV13 and TRBJ2-5, is AAGVIQSPRHLIKEKRETATLKCYPIPRHDTVYWYQQGPGQDPQFLISFYEKMQSDKGSIPDRFSAQQFSDYHSELNMSSLELGDSALYFCASSLGLLETQYFGPGTRLLVL.